Below, 30 T cell receptor beta chains from the same sample are listed, as sequenced in a study of T cell repertoires in cytomegalovirus infection (dated by TCRdb to between 2018 and 2021). Reads for this sample came from an Illumina HiSeq 1500. TCRdb reprocessing: public reads trimmed at Q25 with fastp, clones called with MiXCR, in-frame beta chains kept. All rows with the same CDR3 protein become a single entry with the most common DNA and genes. This sample holds around 450,000 distinct CDR3 sequences; 11% were observed only once. The biggest ten clones account for 9.5% to 13% of the sample. Sequencing was done on a sample of PBMCs. All receptors come from a human donor in good health (CMV status not recorded). Some clones in this sample may be carry-over from other donors' samples.

This clonotype was detected a few times. V usage is TRBV7-3 and J usage is TRBJ2-3; D gene unclear. The germline CDR1 and CDR2 sequences are SGHTA and FQGTGA. The CDR3 is 14 amino acids. The V and J ends lost 4 bases and 2 bases respectively, with 10 bases between them. The CDR3: CASSYRSLTDTQYF. In nucleotides, the CDR3 is TGTGCCAGCAGCTACCGGTCCCTCACAGATACGCAGTATTTT.

The chain couples TRBV29-1 to TRBJ1-1; TRBD1 might be the D (6 bases). The V and J ends lost 6 bases and 4 bases respectively, with 18 bases between them. Germline V CDR1 and CDR2: SQVTM, ANQGSEA. The CDR3 is 14 amino acids. The CDR3 DNA reads as TGCAGCGTCCCAACGCAGGGGTTTGGCACTGAAGCTTTCTTT. This gives the protein CSVPTQGFGTEAFF.

The chain is built from TRBV23-1 and TRBJ2-1; 15 nucleotides line up with TRBD2. TRBV23-1 is assigned to the ORF class and has an uncertain function. V shed 4 bases, J shed 9 bases, and the junction held 10 bases outside the gene matches. The CDR3 spans 17 residues. CDR3 nucleotide sequence: TGCGCCAGCAGTCCTTTCCGGACTAGCGGGGGGGCCTGTGAGCAGTTCTTC. This codes for CASSPFRTSGGACEQFF.

This clonotype was seen many times. The rearrangement links TRBV7-8 to TRBJ1-1; D is unclear. This CDR3 has 13 amino acids. Germline CDR1 SGHVS, CDR2 FQNEAQ. The V end lost 6 bases, the J end lost 1 base, and 9 bases lay between the germline ends. The CDR3 DNA reads TGTGCCAGCAGTCGGGCGGGGAACACTGAAGCTTTCTTT. Protein sequence: CASSRAGNTEAFF. Full variable domain (outside the CDR3, taken from reference TRBV7-8 and TRBJ1-1): GAGVSQSPRYKVAKRGQDVALRCDPISGHVSLFWYQQALGQGPEFLTYFQNEAQLDKSGLPSDRFFAERPEGSVSTLKIQRTQQEDSAVYLCASSRAGNTEAFFGQGTRLTVV.

This clonotype was observed at least ten times. This rearrangement joins TRBV7-7 to TRBJ1-4; no definite D call. Germline V gene sequence: CDR1 SSHAT, CDR2 FNYEAQ (reference sequence). The V end lost 6 bases, the J end lost 1 base, and 9 bases lay between the germline ends. The CDR3 is 14 amino acids. CDR3 sequence reads: CASSRSGTNEKLFF. CDR3 nucleotides: TGTGCCAGCAGTCGCTCGGGAACTAATGAAAAACTGTTTTTT.

The chain joins TRBV9 to TRBJ1-2, with D unclear. This CDR3 is 15 amino acids long. CDR1 and CDR2 (germline): SGDLS, YYNGEE. The ends were cut back, 0 bases at V and 6 bases at J, with 15 bases in the middle. The CDR3 coding sequence is TGTGCCAGCAGCGTAGCACCCGGTCCTATTGATGGCTACACCTTC. This codes for CASSVAPGPIDGYTF.

This clonotype was counted ten times or more. This chain links TRBV7-9 with TRBJ1-2; D possibly corresponds to TRBD1 (6 bases). V was clipped by 4 bases and J by 8 bases, with 14 bases between them. This CDR3 has 13 amino acids. Per the germline V gene, CDR1 is SEHNR and CDR2 is FQNEAQ (reference sequence). DNA for the CDR3: TGTGCCAGCAGCTCTAACACAGGGCTAGGCTACACCTTC. Its translation: CASSSNTGLGYTF. Together with reference TRBV7-9 and TRBJ1-2, the CDR3 gives the full variable domain: DTGVSQNPRHKITKRGQNVTFRCDPISEHNRLYWYRQTLGQGPEFLTYFQNEAQLEKSRLLSDRFSAERPKGSFSTLEIQRTEQGDSAMYLCASSSNTGLGYTFGSGTRLTVV.

This clonotype was seen ten or more times. The V and J genes are TRBV11-2 and TRBJ1-1, with a weak D call TRBD1 (5 bases). Trimming removed 5 bases from V and 4 bases from J, with 8 bases in between. CDR1 and CDR2 (germline): SGHAT, FQNNGV. This CDR3 has 12 residues. CDR3 amino acids: CASSRGSTEAFF. The CDR3 nucleotides are TGTGCCAGCAGCCGGGGGAGCACTGAAGCTTTCTTT.

The chain couples TRBV27 to TRBJ2-7; tentatively, D is TRBD2 (7 bases). Germline CDR1 is MNHEY and CDR2 is SMNVEV (reference sequence). The CDR3 is 12 amino acids. V lost 5 bases and J lost 8, with 13 bases in between. CDR3 region: CASSAGALKQYF. The CDR3 DNA reads as TGTGCCAGCAGTGCGGGGGCGCTTAAGCAGTACTTC.

This clonotype was counted ten times or more. CDR3 DNA sequence: TGTGCCAGCAGCCAAGATACTAGCGGGAGAGGATCCTACGAGCAGTACTTC. Translating gives CASSQDTSGRGSYEQYF. The genes are TRBV4-2 and TRBJ2-7, with 11 nucleotides matching TRBD2. Trimming at V came to 0 bases and at J to 1 base, leaving 5 bases not matched to a gene. Per the germline V gene, CDR1 is LGHNA and CDR2 is YNFKEQ. This CDR3 has 17 amino acids.

The rearrangement links TRBV18 to TRBJ1-5; no clear D gene. The CDR3 is 15 residues long. In germline, CDR1 is KGHSH, CDR2 LQKENI. V was pared by 2 bases and J by 11 bases, with 19 bases between. The CDR3 loop reads CASSPNGGSLLAQHF. The CDR3 nucleotides are TGTGCCAGCTCACCAAACGGCGGATCACTATTAGCCCAGCATTTT.

The rearrangement uses TRBV18 and TRBJ1-2; D is possibly TRBD1 (6 bases). Deletions cut 10 bases from V and 0 bases from J, with 15 bases between. The CDR3 consists of 14 residues. The germline gives CDR1 KGHSH, CDR2 LQKENI. The CDR3 DNA sequence: TGTGCCACCACAACAGGGTTAGCTAACTATGGCTACACCTTC. This translates into CATTTGLANYGYTF.

As DNA, the CDR3 is TGTGCCAGCAGTTCCTTTGATGGGGTACTGTTTTTT. Translation: CASSSFDGVLFF. V gene TRBV3-1 combines with J gene TRBJ1-4; D uncertain. The CDR3 sequence is 12 residues long. V lost 6 bases to trimming and J lost 13 bases, with 15 bases between them. The germline gives CDR1 LGHDT, CDR2 YNNKEL (reference sequence).

This clonotype was counted many times. The rearrangement links TRBV7-3 to TRBJ2-2, with 9 bases aligning to TRBD2. The CDR3 is 15 residues long. J gave up 5 bases and V 3 bases, and 4 bases lay outside the gene matches. Germline V lookup: CDR1 SGHTA, CDR2 FQGTGA. CDR3 residues: CASSLTSGATGELFF. The CDR3 nucleotides read TGTGCCAGCAGCTTGACTAGCGGAGCTACCGGGGAGCTGTTTTTT.

This chain joins TRBV4-1 and TRBJ1-2; D might be TRBD1 (5 bases). V gave up 5 bases and J gave up 0 bases, with 10 bases separating them. The CDR3 length is 14 residues. Germline V gene lookup returns CDR1 MGHRA and CDR2 YSYEKL. The CDR3: CASSSTTANYGYTF. The CDR3 DNA is TGCGCCAGCAGCTCCACGACAGCTAACTATGGCTACACCTTC.

The table lists this clonotype with a few counts. J is TRBJ2-6 and V is TRBV10-3; 7 bases line up with TRBD1. Germline V gives CDR1 ENHRY, CDR2 SYGVKD. V shed 4 bases and J 2 bases; nucleotides not matched to a gene: 5. The CDR3 sequence is 16 residues long. CDR3 sequence (DNA): TGTGCCATCAGTGTAACAGGGGTCACTGGGGCCAACGTCCTGACTTTC. Protein product: CAISVTGVTGANVLTF.

This clonotype appeared a few times. At one end the junction does not follow the germline gene, possibly because of a read error. J is TRBJ1-1 and V is TRBV4-1, with no clear D. This CDR3 is built from 13 residues. Germline CDR1 MGHRA, CDR2 YSYEKL. The CDR3 reads CASSQRENAEAFF. CDR3 DNA sequence: TGCGCCAGCAGCCAAAGGGAGAACGCTGAAGCTTTCTTT.

In its sample, this clonotype was seen many times. The chain joins TRBV7-9 to TRBJ2-3; TRBD1 matches at 9 bases. In germline, CDR1 is SEHNR, CDR2 FQNEAQ (reference sequence). With 5 bases clipped from V and 2 bases from J, the junction kept 17 bases outside the gene matches. CDR3 length: 19 amino acids. The CDR3 sequence is CASSPRDRGKRLYTDTQYF. The CDR3 bases are TGTGCCAGCAGCCCTCGCGACAGGGGGAAACGTCTCTACACAGATACGCAGTATTTT. Full variable domain (remainder filled in from reference TRBV7-9 and TRBJ2-3): DTGVSQNPRHKITKRGQNVTFRCDPISEHNRLYWYRQTLGQGPEFLTYFQNEAQLEKSRLLSDRFSAERPKGSFSTLEIQRTEQGDSAMYLCASSPRDRGKRLYTDTQYFGPGTRLTVL.

In this sample, this clonotype turned up a few times. The rearrangement links TRBV14 to TRBJ2-7; D remains ambiguous. The CDR3 has 15 residues. V gave up 2 bases and J gave up 2 bases, with 13 bases separating them. Germline assignment: CDR1 SGHDN and CDR2 FVKESK. CDR3 in DNA: TGTGCCAGCAGCCAAACAACCTGGCGCGCCTACGAGCAGTACTTC. The encoded protein is CASSQTTWRAYEQYF. The whole variable domain, filled in from reference TRBV14 and TRBJ2-7, reads EAGVTQFPSHSVIEKGQTVTLRCDPISGHDNLYWYRRVMGKEIKFLLHFVKESKQDESGMPNNRFLAERTGGTYSTLKVQPAELEDSGVYFCASSQTTWRAYEQYFGPGTRLTVT.

This clonotype was detected ten times or more. The CDR3 DNA sequence: TGTGCCAGCAGTAGACAGGGGACCCCTTCTGGGGCCAACGTCCTGACTTTC. Translation: CASSRQGTPSGANVLTF. The chain recombines TRBV6-1 with TRBJ2-6; 8 positions match TRBD1. Trimming at V came to 5 bases and at J to 1 base, leaving 7 bases not matched to a gene. This CDR3 spans 17 amino acids. Germline values: CDR1 MNHNS, CDR2 SASEGT.

This clonotype was counted at least ten times. This chain joins TRBV28 and TRBJ2-7; TRBD2 matches 11 bases. V dropped 5 bases and J dropped 1; count of bases not matched to a gene: 7. The CDR3 loop spans 16 amino acids. Germline CDR1 reads MDHEN; CDR2 reads SYDVKM. This chain's CDR3 is CASSIGSGRGSYEQYF. In DNA, the CDR3 is TGTGCCAGCAGTATCGGTAGCGGGAGGGGGTCCTACGAGCAGTACTTC. The variable domain in full, completed from reference TRBV28 and TRBJ2-7, reads DVKVTQSSRYLVKRTGEKVFLECVQDMDHENMFWYRQDPGLGLRLIYFSYDVKMKEKGDIPEGYSVSREKKERFSLILESASTNQTSMYLCASSIGSGRGSYEQYFGPGTRLTVT.

Only a few counts were recorded for this clonotype. The chain combines TRBV18 with TRBJ1-3, with unresolved D. V lost 7 bases and J lost 7, with 17 bases in between. Germline CDR1 reads KGHSH; CDR2 reads LQKENI. The CDR3 is made up of 14 amino acids. The CDR3 loop is CASYEDLAANTIYF. The CDR3 DNA follows: TGTGCCAGCTACGAAGACTTGGCGGCGAACACCATATATTTT.

This clonotype showed up just a few times. The rearrangement uses TRBV5-6 and TRBJ1-1; D gene uncertain. Trimming took off 7 bases at V and 0 bases at J, with 7 bases between the two ends. The CDR3 is 12 residues long. Germline V gives CDR1 SGHDT, CDR2 YYEEEE. CDR3 sequence (DNA): TGTGCCAGCCAAATGGTGAACACTGAAGCTTTCTTT. This gives the protein CASQMVNTEAFF.

In this sample, this clonotype turned up a few times. J is TRBJ2-1 and V is TRBV30; possibly TRBD1 for D (5 bases). V gave up 4 bases and J gave up 6 bases, with 10 bases separating them. Germline values: CDR1 GTSNPN, CDR2 SVGIG (reference sequence). CDR3 length equals 12 residues. CDR3 sequence (DNA): TGTGCCTGGACCTCAGGGTTCAATGAGCAGTTCTTC. Translating gives CAWTSGFNEQFF.

This clonotype was seen many times. V usage is TRBV4-2 and J usage is TRBJ2-7; 8 bases are shared with TRBD1. J gave up 2 bases and V 1 base, and 7 bases lay outside the gene matches. This CDR3 comprises 16 residues. Germline assignment: CDR1 LGHNA and CDR2 YNFKEQ. Here the CDR3 DNA reads TGTGCCAGCAGCCAAGCCGGACAGGGAATCACCTACGAGCAGTACTTC. Residues: CASSQAGQGITYEQYF.

The V gene is TRBV20-1, the J gene TRBJ1-2; D gene ambiguous. Trimming shortened V by 6 bases and J by 6 bases, and 17 bases separated the two germline ends. Germline loops: CDR1 DFQATT, CDR2 SNEGSKA (reference sequence). This CDR3 is built from 13 residues. CDR3 sequence: CSAPIPVKDGYTF. DNA for the CDR3: TGCAGTGCCCCCATCCCCGTTAAGGATGGCTACACCTTC.

Here the CDR3 DNA reads TGCAGTGCCCTCCGGTCTTATAATTCACCCCTCCACTTT. Residues: CSALRSYNSPLHF. V usage is TRBV20-1 and J usage is TRBJ1-6; D call uncertain. V was cut by 6 bases and J by 4 bases, with 10 bases left in between. CDR1 is DFQATT, CDR2 SNEGSKA, per germline (reference sequence). The CDR3 consists of 13 residues.

This clonotype was found many times. The CDR3 DNA sequence: TGTGCCACCAGAGAAACAGGGAACACTGAAGCTTTCTTT. Residues: CATRETGNTEAFF. The chain carries TRBV10-3 and TRBJ1-1, with a weak D call TRBD1 (5 bases). CDR1 and CDR2 (germline): ENHRY, SYGVKD. The CDR3 spans 13 residues. V was clipped by 10 bases and J by 1 base, with 13 bases between them.

This clonotype was seen a few times. The rearrangement links TRBV19 to TRBJ2-7, with no clear D. The V end lost 2 bases, the J end lost 6 bases, and 14 bases lay between the germline ends. CDR3 size: 14 residues. From germline, CDR1 is LNHDA and CDR2 SQIVND (reference sequence). CDR3 bases: TGTGCCAGTAGTATAAGTGTTGAGCGAACCGAGCAGTACTTC. Its protein is CASSISVERTEQYF.

This clonotype has at least ten counts. The rearrangement links TRBV5-4 to TRBJ1-1, with a weak D call TRBD1 (5 bases). CDR1 SGHNT and CDR2 YYREEE come from the germline V gene (reference sequence). CDR3 size: 17 residues. Trimming removed 1 base at V and 4 bases at J, with 20 bases between. CDR3 nucleotides: TGTGCCAGCAGCTTGTTCACAGGAACTAGATGGGGCACTGAAGCTTTCTTT. Translation gives CASSLFTGTRWGTEAFF.